These T cell receptor beta chains were read from a single sample in a study of blood T cells in healthy people across ages. TCRdb re-called the 5' RACE reads through MiXCR, storing one row per CDR3 protein. The sample records about 930,000 distinct CDR3 sequences, 25% to 35% being singletons. The sample was also reused in another study, on T cells of mothers and their children.

Sequencing was carried out using blood. The receptors here all came from a woman aged 40 to 50 in good health. Both conserved end residues are part of each CDR3. The order of the fields is J gene, clone size, D gene, V gene, CDR3 protein, CDR3 DNA. A D gene is named only where the DNA matches it firmly. Clone sizes are given selectively: once, few, many, or a class where the clone is expanded.

J gene: TRBJ2-1; clone size: .; D gene: .; V gene: TRBV7-2; CDR3 protein: CASSLPPSAYNEQFF; CDR3 DNA: TGTGCCAGCAGCTTACCCCCCAGCGCTTACAATGAGCAGTTCTTC
J gene: TRBJ1-1; clone size: .; D gene: TRBD1; V gene: TRBV5-1; CDR3 protein: CVSSTGRQDRGRGGTEAFF; CDR3 DNA: TGCGTAAGCAGCACCGGGCGGCAGGACAGGGGGAGAGGGGGCACCGAAGCTTTCTTT
J gene: TRBJ1-1; clone size: few; D gene: .; V gene: TRBV4-2; CDR3 protein: CASSFISTGTEAFF; CDR3 DNA: TGTGCCAGCAGCTTCATTTCAACGGGGACTGAAGCTTTCTTT
J gene: TRBJ2-1; clone size: few; D gene: TRBD2; V gene: TRBV5-1; CDR3 protein: CASSLEVLAGVSYNEQFF; CDR3 DNA: TGCGCCAGCAGCTTGGAGGTTTTGGCGGGGGTGTCCTACAATGAGCAGTTCTTC
J gene: TRBJ1-1; clone size: .; D gene: .; V gene: TRBV20-1; CDR3 protein: CSASKTGAISYYTEAFF; CDR3 DNA: TGCAGTGCTAGTAAAACCGGGGCCATAAGTTACTACACTGAAGCTTTCTTT
J gene: TRBJ2-7; clone size: many; D gene: TRBD2; V gene: TRBV12-3/TRBV12-4; CDR3 protein: CASSLRTSGDTSYEQYF; CDR3 DNA: TGTGCCAGCAGTTTGCGGACTAGCGGGGACACCTCCTACGAGCAGTACTTC
J gene: TRBJ2-5; clone size: few; D gene: .; V gene: TRBV27; CDR3 protein: CASSSSEAGVQETQYF; CDR3 DNA: TGTGCCAGCAGTTCATCCGAAGCGGGTGTCCAAGAGACCCAGTACTTC
J gene: TRBJ1-2; clone size: .; D gene: .; V gene: TRBV28; CDR3 protein: CASISSGNYGYTF; CDR3 DNA: TGTGCCAGCATTAGTAGTGGGAACTATGGCTACACCTTC
J gene: TRBJ1-1; clone size: .; D gene: .; V gene: TRBV28; CDR3 protein: CASSTGTSNTEAFF; CDR3 DNA: TGTGCCAGCAGTACCGGGACATCGAACACTGAAGCTTTCTTT
J gene: TRBJ2-7; clone size: .; D gene: .; V gene: TRBV7-7; CDR3 protein: CASSSHKDPGLPTYEQYF; CDR3 DNA: TGTGCTAGCAGCTCCCACAAAGACCCGGGACTGCCGACCTACGAGCAGTACTTC
J gene: TRBJ1-2; clone size: .; D gene: .; V gene: TRBV14; CDR3 protein: CASSQETGRDTF; CDR3 DNA: TGTGCCAGCAGCCAAGAAACGGGGCGGGACACCTTC
J gene: TRBJ2-5; clone size: .; D gene: .; V gene: TRBV2; CDR3 protein: CASSVTQGAAETQYF; CDR3 DNA: TGTGCCAGCAGTGTTACACAGGGTGCGGCGGAGACCCAGTACTTC
J gene: TRBJ1-1; clone size: few; D gene: .; V gene: TRBV5-6; CDR3 protein: CASSPIPVNTEAFF; CDR3 DNA: TGTGCCAGCAGCCCGATCCCCGTGAACACTGAAGCTTTCTTT
J gene: TRBJ1-1; clone size: few; D gene: .; V gene: TRBV6-4; CDR3 protein: CASSPAGWGAEAFF; CDR3 DNA: TGTGCCAGCAGCCCGGCGGGGTGGGGGGCTGAAGCTTTCTTT
J gene: TRBJ1-2; clone size: once; D gene: TRBD1; V gene: TRBV28; CDR3 protein: CASSLFRTGGGYGYTF; CDR3 DNA: TGTGCCAGCAGTTTATTTAGGACAGGGGGGGGCTATGGCTACACCTTC
J gene: TRBJ2-3; clone size: many; D gene: .; V gene: TRBV2; CDR3 protein: CASSDRTSTDTQYF; CDR3 DNA: TGTGCCAGCAGTGACAGGACCAGCACAGATACGCAGTATTTT
J gene: TRBJ2-5; clone size: .; D gene: TRBD1; V gene: TRBV5-1; CDR3 protein: CASSRGQGASRETQYF; CDR3 DNA: TGCGCCAGCAGCCGGGGACAGGGGGCGAGTAGGGAGACCCAGTACTTC
J gene: TRBJ2-7; clone size: many; D gene: TRBD2; V gene: TRBV2; CDR3 protein: CASSRYAHGGGEQYF; CDR3 DNA: TGTGCCAGCAGTCGCTATGCCCACGGGGGGGGCGAGCAGTACTTC
J gene: TRBJ2-1; clone size: few; D gene: TRBD2; V gene: TRBV4-1; CDR3 protein: CASSRSPSGGDNEQFF; CDR3 DNA: TGCGCCAGCAGCCGTTCTCCTAGCGGGGGGGACAATGAGCAGTTCTTC
J gene: TRBJ1-1; clone size: many; D gene: .; V gene: TRBV12-3/TRBV12-4; CDR3 protein: CASSWTGAEAFF; CDR3 DNA: TGTGCCAGCAGTTGGACGGGCGCTGAAGCTTTCTTT
J gene: TRBJ1-6; clone size: .; D gene: TRBD1; V gene: TRBV12-3/TRBV12-4; CDR3 protein: CASSVRGWGSPLHF; CDR3 DNA: TGTGCCAGCAGCGTCAGGGGGTGGGGTTCACCCCTCCATTTT
J gene: TRBJ2-1; clone size: .; D gene: .; V gene: TRBV20-1; CDR3 protein: CSASLTGRSYNEQFF; CDR3 DNA: TGCAGTGCTAGCTTGACAGGGAGGTCCTACAATGAGCAGTTCTTC
J gene: TRBJ1-4; clone size: many; D gene: .; V gene: TRBV7-2; CDR3 protein: CASSLKWAANNEKLFF; CDR3 DNA: TGTGCCAGCAGCTTAAAGTGGGCAGCGAATAATGAAAAACTGTTTTTT
J gene: TRBJ1-5; clone size: once; D gene: .; V gene: TRBV28; CDR3 protein: CASSLLDGGTRSNQPQHF; CDR3 DNA: TGTGCCAGCAGCCTCCTCGACGGCGGGACCCGGTCCAATCAGCCCCAGCATTTT
J gene: TRBJ1-4; clone size: .; D gene: .; V gene: TRBV2; CDR3 protein: CASSELGGAGEELFF; CDR3 DNA: TGTGCCAGCAGTGAATTGGGGGGGGCAGGAGAAGAACTGTTTTTT
J gene: TRBJ2-7; clone size: many; D gene: .; V gene: TRBV4-1; CDR3 protein: CASAAAPGDYEQYF; CDR3 DNA: TGCGCCAGCGCCGCAGCCCCAGGAGACTACGAGCAGTACTTC
J gene: TRBJ1-2; clone size: few; D gene: .; V gene: TRBV28; CDR3 protein: CASSLYTPELGGGYTF; CDR3 DNA: TGTGCCAGCAGTTTATACACCCCGGAATTAGGTGGTGGCTACACCTTC
J gene: TRBJ1-1; clone size: .; D gene: .; V gene: TRBV6-5; CDR3 protein: CASSPGRFRMNTEAFF; CDR3 DNA: TGTGCCAGCAGCCCAGGGAGGTTCAGAATGAACACTGAAGCTTTCTTT
J gene: TRBJ2-2; clone size: once; D gene: TRBD2; V gene: TRBV7-9; CDR3 protein: CASSHGLATTGELFF; CDR3 DNA: TGTGCCAGCAGTCATGGACTAGCAACCACCGGGGAGCTGTTTTTT
J gene: TRBJ2-7; clone size: .; D gene: .; V gene: TRBV29-1; CDR3 protein: CSVEAGEQYF; CDR3 DNA: TGCAGCGTTGAGGCCGGCGAGCAGTACTTC
J gene: TRBJ2-1; clone size: few; D gene: TRBD1; V gene: TRBV6-6; CDR3 protein: CASSYPPGGIYNEQFF; CDR3 DNA: TGTGCCAGCAGTTACCCCCCAGGGGGAATATACAATGAGCAGTTCTTC
J gene: TRBJ2-7; clone size: .; D gene: .; V gene: TRBV27; CDR3 protein: CASSSGLGIYEQYF; CDR3 DNA: TGTGCCAGCAGTTCTGGGCTCGGCATCTACGAGCAGTACTTC
J gene: TRBJ2-1; clone size: many; D gene: .; V gene: TRBV7-3; CDR3 protein: CASSYGGPASYNEQFF; CDR3 DNA: TGTGCCAGCAGCTACGGGGGCCCGGCCTCCTACAATGAGCAGTTCTTC
J gene: TRBJ1-1; clone size: many; D gene: .; V gene: TRBV10-3; CDR3 protein: CASSSYENTEAFF; CDR3 DNA: TGTGCCTCCTCTTCTTATGAGAACACTGAAGCTTTCTTT
J gene: TRBJ1-2; clone size: .; D gene: TRBD1; V gene: TRBV12-3/TRBV12-4; CDR3 protein: CASSLETGTGTNYGYTF; CDR3 DNA: TGTGCCAGCAGTCTTGAAACAGGGACAGGTACAAACTATGGCTACACCTTC
J gene: TRBJ2-7; clone size: .; D gene: .; V gene: TRBV4-1; CDR3 protein: CASSQAGDRSYEQYF; CDR3 DNA: TGCGCCAGCAGCCAAGCGGGAGACAGGTCCTACGAGCAGTACTTC
J gene: TRBJ2-7; clone size: many; D gene: .; V gene: TRBV28; CDR3 protein: CASTSGTYEQYF; CDR3 DNA: TGTGCCAGCACGTCGGGGACCTACGAGCAGTACTTC
J gene: TRBJ1-2; clone size: many; D gene: .; V gene: TRBV12-3/TRBV12-4; CDR3 protein: CASSPLGQAAYGYTF; CDR3 DNA: TGTGCCAGCAGTCCCCTGGGGCAGGCAGCCTATGGCTACACCTTC
J gene: TRBJ2-4; clone size: few; D gene: TRBD2; V gene: TRBV3-1; CDR3 protein: CASSPIAGVAKNIQYF; CDR3 DNA: TGTGCCAGCAGCCCTATAGCGGGGGTTGCCAAAAACATTCAGTACTTC
J gene: TRBJ1-2; clone size: .; D gene: .; V gene: TRBV7-2; CDR3 protein: CASSPSMAERMGGYTF; CDR3 DNA: TGTGCCAGCAGCCCAAGCATGGCCGAACGGATGGGTGGCTACACCTTC
J gene: TRBJ1-2; clone size: .; D gene: .; V gene: TRBV30; CDR3 protein: CAWSVELGYTF; CDR3 DNA: TGTGCCTGGAGTGTAGAATTGGGCTACACCTTC
J gene: TRBJ2-7; clone size: few; D gene: TRBD2; V gene: TRBV14; CDR3 protein: CASSPTGRGVSYEQYF; CDR3 DNA: TGTGCCAGCAGCCCAACAGGTCGGGGGGTCTCCTACGAGCAGTACTTC
J gene: TRBJ1-1; clone size: .; D gene: .; V gene: TRBV21-1; CDR3 protein: CASSNRDRGSMNTEAFF; CDR3 DNA: TGTGCCAGCAGCAACCGGGACAGGGGATCGATGAACACTGAAGCTTTCTTT
J gene: TRBJ2-3; clone size: .; D gene: .; V gene: TRBV27; CDR3 protein: CASSSTSLLGTDTQYF; CDR3 DNA: TGTGCCAGCAGTTCCACCTCCCTCCTCGGCACAGATACGCAGTATTTT
J gene: TRBJ1-5; clone size: few; D gene: TRBD1; V gene: TRBV28; CDR3 protein: CASSGPGQGDQPQHF; CDR3 DNA: TGTGCCAGCAGTGGACCGGGACAGGGGGATCAGCCCCAGCATTTT
J gene: TRBJ1-2; clone size: .; D gene: TRBD1; V gene: TRBV6-2/TRBV6-3; CDR3 protein: CASSYARQGGSYTF; CDR3 DNA: TGTGCCAGCAGCTACGCCCGACAGGGAGGAAGCTACACCTTC
J gene: TRBJ1-6; clone size: few; D gene: .; V gene: TRBV12-3/TRBV12-4; CDR3 protein: CASSLETGNSPLHF; CDR3 DNA: TGTGCCAGCAGTTTAGAGACCGGTAATTCACCCCTCCACTTT
J gene: TRBJ1-1; clone size: many; D gene: .; V gene: TRBV20-1; CDR3 protein: CSHAGANSPEAFF; CDR3 DNA: TGCAGTCACGCAGGGGCGAATTCCCCGGAAGCTTTCTTT
J gene: TRBJ1-1; clone size: few; D gene: TRBD1; V gene: TRBV5-1; CDR3 protein: CATTTGGGGNTEAFF; CDR3 DNA: TGCGCCACTACCACAGGGGGCGGTGGGAACACTGAAGCTTTCTTT
J gene: TRBJ1-1; clone size: .; D gene: .; V gene: TRBV7-3; CDR3 protein: CASSSGSGGERTAFF; CDR3 DNA: TGTGCCAGCAGCTCCGGTAGTGGGGGGGAGAGAACGGCTTTCTTT